The sequence of this T cell receptor beta chain was determined in a study of T cells in Graves' hyperthyroidism and ophthalmopathy. Germline CDR1 and CDR2: SEHNR and FQNEAQ (reference sequence). Deletions cut 4 bases from V and 4 bases from J, with 10 bases between. This CDR3 contains 13 residues. TCR beta CDR3 sequences were amplified from RNA transcripts. First-round RT-PCR with HTBI primers amplified the TCR CDR3 region. TCRdb re-called the multiplex PCR reads with MiXCR, one entry per CDR3 protein. The sample carries 500,000 to 800,000 distinct CDR3 sequences, 45% recorded once. The TCR comes from an adult man with Graves' disease, either hyperthyroidism or ophthalmopathy (not recorded which). This chain links TRBV7-9 with TRBJ2-5; D is ambiguous. Sequences were obtained from peripheral blood or thyroid tissue (not recorded which). CDR3 sequence reads: CASSSIPGETQYF. The CDR3 DNA reads as TGTGCCAGCAGCTCCATACCCGGAGAGACCCAGTACTTC.